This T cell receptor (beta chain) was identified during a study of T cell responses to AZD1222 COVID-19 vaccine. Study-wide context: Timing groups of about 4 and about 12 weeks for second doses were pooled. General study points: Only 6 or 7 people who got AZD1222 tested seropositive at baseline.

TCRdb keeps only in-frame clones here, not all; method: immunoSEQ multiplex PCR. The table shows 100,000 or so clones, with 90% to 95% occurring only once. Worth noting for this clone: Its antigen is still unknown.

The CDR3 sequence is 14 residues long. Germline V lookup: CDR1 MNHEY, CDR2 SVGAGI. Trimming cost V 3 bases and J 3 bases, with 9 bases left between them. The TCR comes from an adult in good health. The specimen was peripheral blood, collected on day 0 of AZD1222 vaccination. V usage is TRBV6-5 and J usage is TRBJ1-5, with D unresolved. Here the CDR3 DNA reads TGTGCCAGCAGTTATAGGCGAGACAATCAGCCCCAGCATTTT. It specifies CASSYRRDNQPQHF.